These T cell receptor beta chains were read from a single sample in a study of blood T cell repertoires in COVID-19. The repertoire was sequenced with immunoSEQ multiplex PCR; TCRdb's copy has only in-frame clones and lacks some. The sample has under 150,000 clones; 84% are singletons. Input material: PBMCs or T cells enriched from blood (not recorded which). These receptors were obtained from a man aged 35 to 55 with acute COVID-19. CDR3s include the opening cysteine and the closing phenylalanine or tryptophan. D genes are given only for firm matches. The size field is filled for only some rows; it gives once, few, many or a size class.

CDR3 length,J gene,D gene,V gene,clone size,CDR3 protein,CDR3 DNA
15,TRBJ1-2,-,TRBV5-1,-,CASSLEGGRYYGYTF,TGCGCCAGCAGCTTGGAAGGAGGAAGATACTATGGCTACACCTTC
17,TRBJ1-5,-,TRBV4-2,-,CASSQVARGVSNQPQHF,TGTGCCAGCAGCCAAGTCGCCAGGGGAGTTAGCAATCAGCCCCAGCATTTT
18,TRBJ2-2,TRBD2,TRBV19,-,CASSIPGWLAENTGELFF,TGTGCCAGTAGTATTCCGGGGTGGCTAGCGGAAAACACCGGGGAGCTGTTTTTT
13,TRBJ2-7,TRBD2,TRBV28,-,CATDRGGVAEQYF,TGTGCCACCGACCGGGGGGGAGTGGCCGAGCAGTACTTC
13,TRBJ1-1,-,TRBV19,-,CASLKSKGTEAFF,TGTGCCAGCCTGAAGTCGAAGGGGACTGAAGCTTTCTTT
14,TRBJ2-7,-,TRBV19,-,CARRRTQEGYEQYF,TGTGCCAGGCGACGTACGCAGGAGGGGTACGAGCAGTACTTC
14,TRBJ1-6,-,TRBV7-8,once,CASSLDSGGSPLHF,TGTGCCAGCAGCTTAGACTCTGGTGGTTCACCCCTCCACTTT
13,TRBJ2-7,TRBD2,TRBV15,-,CATSLAGVYEQYF,TGTGCCACCAGTCTAGCGGGGGTCTACGAGCAGTACTTC
14,TRBJ1-3,-,TRBV2,-,CASSVGDSGNTIYF,TGTGCCAGCAGTGTAGGGGACTCTGGAAACACCATATATTTT
15,TRBJ1-1,-,TRBV5-1,few,CASSLSPDMNTEAFF,TGCGCCAGCAGCTTGAGTCCAGATATGAACACTGAAGCTTTCTTT
15,TRBJ2-7,TRBD2,TRBV27,many,CASSSTSGSSYEQYF,TGTGCCAGCAGTTCTACTAGCGGGAGCTCCTACGAGCAGTACTTC
14,TRBJ2-7,TRBD1,TRBV28,-,CASSNRVRGLEQYF,TGTGCCAGCAGTAATAGGGTCAGGGGGCTCGAGCAGTACTTC
15,TRBJ2-7,TRBD1,TRBV27,-,CASRPWTGDSYEQYF,TGTGCCAGCAGGCCATGGACAGGGGACTCCTACGAGCAGTACTTC
15,TRBJ2-1,-,TRBV27,-,CASRLSSGSYNEQFF,TGTGCCAGCAGATTGTCGAGTGGCTCCTACAATGAGCAGTTCTTC
15,TRBJ1-1,-,TRBV4-3,-,CASSPSSGGRTEAFF,TGCGCCAGCAGCCCCTCGAGCGGGGGGCGCACTGAAGCTTTCTTT
12,TRBJ1-1,-,TRBV19,-,CASSVQNTEAFF,TGTGCCAGTAGTGTCCAGAACACTGAAGCTTTCTTT
17,TRBJ2-3,TRBD2,TRBV15,-,CATSFRLGGGHLDTQYF,TGTGCCACCAGCTTTAGACTCGGGGGGGGACATTTGGATACGCAGTATTTT
14,TRBJ2-2,TRBD2,TRBV6-5,-,CASKQREGTGELFF,TGTGCCAGCAAGCAGCGGGAGGGCACCGGGGAGCTGTTTTTT
15,TRBJ1-2,TRBD1,TRBV11-2,-,CASSLGTGANYGYTF,TGTGCCAGCAGCTTAGGTACAGGGGCTAACTATGGCTACACCTTC
16,TRBJ2-7,TRBD1,TRBV9,-,CASSVGRTGGFYEQYF,TGTGCCAGCAGCGTAGGGCGGACAGGGGGGTTCTACGAGCAGTACTTC
14,TRBJ2-3,-,TRBV5-4,-,CASSFGSRIDTQYF,TGTGCCAGCAGCTTTGGCAGTCGAATAGATACGCAGTATTTT
12,TRBJ2-7,-,TRBV28,-,CVTRGMSYEQYF,TGTGTTACGCGGGGTATGTCCTACGAGCAGTACTTC
13,TRBJ1-5,-,TRBV6-5,-,CASSRQKNQPQHF,TGTGCCAGCAGTCGACAGAAGAATCAGCCCCAGCATTTT
16,TRBJ1-6,TRBD1,TRBV6-4,-,CASSDGAGTGLSPLHF,TGTGCCAGCAGTGACGGGGCCGGGACAGGACTCTCACCCCTCCACTTT
18,TRBJ2-7,-,TRBV4-1,-,CASSQNSEAGTRSYEQYF,TGCGCCAGCAGCCAAAACAGTGAGGCGGGTACCCGGTCCTACGAGCAGTACTTC
14,TRBJ2-3,-,TRBV28,-,CASTLQGFTDTQYF,TGTGCCAGCACCCTACAGGGCTTCACAGATACGCAGTATTTT
19,TRBJ2-1,-,TRBV11-2,once,CASSIILSSGSSSYNEQFF,TGTGCCAGCAGCATCATCTTGTCAAGCGGATCGAGCTCCTACAATGAGCAGTTCTTC
14,TRBJ1-6,-,TRBV5-5,-,CASSLGSFGSPLHF,TGTGCCAGCAGCTTGGGTAGTTTCGGTTCACCCCTCCACTTT
18,TRBJ2-1,-,TRBV1,-,CTSSPPGLSGSSYNEQFF,TGCACCAGCAGCCCCCCGGGCCTTAGCGGGAGTTCTTACAATGAGCAGTTCTTC
16,TRBJ1-5,TRBD1,TRBV28,-,CASSLYRDRGIQPQHF,TGTGCCAGCAGTTTATACCGGGACAGGGGTATTCAGCCCCAGCATTTT
14,TRBJ1-2,TRBD1,TRBV5-1,-,CASTLTGSPYGYTF,TGCGCCAGCACCTTGACAGGGAGCCCCTACGGCTACACCTTC
15,TRBJ1-1,-,TRBV27,-,CASSLSGGLNTEAFF,TGTGCCAGCAGTTTATCGGGAGGACTGAACACTGAAGCTTTCTTT
15,TRBJ2-7,-,TRBV4-2,-,CASSQESQGFYEQYF,TGTGCCAGCAGCCAAGAATCACAGGGTTTCTACGAGCAGTACTTC
16,TRBJ1-4,-,TRBV5-5,once,CASSRAVGATNEKLFF,TGTGCCAGCAGCCGAGCTGTCGGTGCAACTAATGAAAAACTGTTTTTT
14,TRBJ1-2,-,TRBV30,-,CAWSADSHVDGYTF,TGTGCCTGGAGCGCGGACAGTCATGTGGATGGCTACACCTTC
13,TRBJ1-6,-,TRBV18,-,CASSPGNSTPLHF,TGTGCCAGCTCTCCGGGAAACTCGACACCCCTCCACTTT
13,TRBJ2-1,-,TRBV24-1,-,CATSDARYTQQFF,TGTGCCACCAGTGATGCCCGCTATACCCAGCAGTTCTTC
14,TRBJ1-1,TRBD1,TRBV4-3,-,CASSQTDRAVEAFF,TGCGCCAGCAGCCAAACCGACAGGGCCGTCGAAGCTTTCTTT
14,TRBJ2-2,-,TRBV20-1,-,CSASSPLNTGELFF,TGCAGTGCTAGTAGCCCGCTGAACACCGGGGAGCTGTTTTTT
17,TRBJ1-5,-,TRBV11-2,-,CASSRITGFRSNQPQHF,TGTGCCAGCAGCAGAATCACAGGGTTTCGTAGCAATCAGCCCCAGCATTTT
15,TRBJ2-1,TRBD2,TRBV11-2,-,CASSWGTSGDNEQFF,TGTGCCAGCAGCTGGGGGACTAGCGGGGACAATGAGCAGTTCTTC
13,TRBJ2-7,-,TRBV5-6,-,CASTTPASYEQYF,TGTGCCAGCACCACCCCCGCGTCCTACGAGCAGTACTTC
14,TRBJ1-2,TRBD1,TRBV30,-,CAWSVLGQGYGYTF,TGTGCCTGGAGTGTACTCGGACAGGGCTATGGCTACACCTTC
14,TRBJ2-7,-,TRBV3-1/TRBV3-2,-,CASSPIKKEDEQYF,TGTGCCAGCAGCCCCATCAAGAAGGAGGACGAGCAGTACTTC
12,TRBJ2-5,-,TRBV5-1,-,CASSPSRETQYF,TGCGCCAGCAGCCCGTCGCGAGAGACCCAGTACTTC
13,TRBJ2-7,-,TRBV7-8,-,CASSRDSDYEQYF,TGTGCCAGCAGCAGGGACTCAGACTACGAGCAGTACTTC
12,TRBJ1-1,TRBD1,TRBV6-5,-,CASRTGDAEAFF,TGTGCCAGCCGGACAGGGGACGCTGAAGCTTTCTTT
15,TRBJ2-2,TRBD2,TRBV28,-,CASSLPTSGYGELFF,TGTGCCAGCAGTTTACCGACTAGCGGTTACGGGGAGCTGTTTTTT
16,TRBJ2-1,-,TRBV4-1,-,CASSQVAGTKYNEQFF,TGCGCCAGCAGCCAAGTTGCCGGGACAAAGTACAATGAGCAGTTCTTC
14,TRBJ1-2,-,TRBV30,-,CAWSEGGLNYGYTF,TGTGCCTGGAGTGAAGGCGGATTGAACTATGGCTACACCTTC
14,TRBJ1-2,-,TRBV7-2,-,CASSLVQTNYGYTF,TGTGCCAGCAGCTTAGTACAGACAAACTATGGCTACACCTTC